These T cell receptor beta chains were read from a single sample in a study of T cells in Graves' hyperthyroidism and ophthalmopathy. TCRdb re-called the multiplex PCR reads through MiXCR, storing one row per CDR3 protein. The repertoire holds 550,000 to 850,000 distinct CDR3 sequences, with around 20% as singletons. Sequenced sample: blood. Receptors were obtained from a woman aged 50 to 60 with Graves' hyperthyroidism that later progressed to Graves' ophthalmopathy. The CDR3 runs from the conserved cysteine through the conserved F or W. Fields, in order: D gene, CDR3 length, J gene, V gene, clone size, CDR3 DNA, CDR3 protein. A D gene is named only where the DNA matches it firmly. Clone size is not always given. Where it is, it says once, few, many or a class for expanded clones.

d_call: NA; cdr3_length: 14; j_call: TRBJ2-3; v_call: TRBV10-3; clone_size: few; cdr3_nt: TGTGCCATCAGTGAGGGGATGGGCACAGATACGCAGTATTTT; cdr3_aa: CAISEGMGTDTQYF
d_call: NA; cdr3_length: 17; j_call: TRBJ2-7; v_call: TRBV3-1; clone_size: NA; cdr3_nt: TGTGCCAGCAGCCAAGATATCGGGGGAACAGGTGGCTACGAGCAGTACTTC; cdr3_aa: CASSQDIGGTGGYEQYF
d_call: NA; cdr3_length: 14; j_call: TRBJ1-5; v_call: TRBV27; clone_size: NA; cdr3_nt: TGTGCCAGCAGACCGACCGAAGATATCAGCCCCCAGCATTTT; cdr3_aa: CASRPTEDISPQHF
d_call: TRBD1; cdr3_length: 13; j_call: TRBJ2-2; v_call: TRBV6-1; clone_size: NA; cdr3_nt: TGTGCCAGCGGGGACAGCCACACCGGGGAGCTGTTTTTT; cdr3_aa: CASGDSHTGELFF
d_call: TRBD1; cdr3_length: 16; j_call: TRBJ1-4; v_call: TRBV5-1; clone_size: NA; cdr3_nt: TGCGCCAGCAGCCCGGACAGGGGGCCTTCTAATGAAAAACTGTTTTTT; cdr3_aa: CASSPDRGPSNEKLFF
d_call: NA; cdr3_length: 15; j_call: TRBJ2-5; v_call: TRBV9; clone_size: many; cdr3_nt: TGTGCCAGCAGCCCGAGCCCCACGCGGAGAGAGACCCAGTACTTC; cdr3_aa: CASSPSPTRRETQYF
d_call: TRBD1; cdr3_length: 14; j_call: TRBJ1-5; v_call: TRBV7-2; clone_size: NA; cdr3_nt: TGTGCCAGCTCCGTGACAGGGGTCGTTCAGCCCCAGCATTTT; cdr3_aa: CASSVTGVVQPQHF
d_call: NA; cdr3_length: 16; j_call: TRBJ1-1; v_call: TRBV27; clone_size: many; cdr3_nt: TGTGCCAGCAGTTTTCAAAGAAGGCGGGGGAACACTGAAGCTTTCTTT; cdr3_aa: CASSFQRRRGNTEAFF
d_call: NA; cdr3_length: 13; j_call: TRBJ1-4; v_call: TRBV9; clone_size: NA; cdr3_nt: TGTGCCAGCAGCGCCGCTCTTAATGAAAAACTGTTTTTT; cdr3_aa: CASSAALNEKLFF
d_call: NA; cdr3_length: 14; j_call: TRBJ1-1; v_call: TRBV4-1; clone_size: many; cdr3_nt: TGCGCCAGCAGCCAAGATCCGGAGAACACTGAAGCTTTCTTT; cdr3_aa: CASSQDPENTEAFF
d_call: TRBD2; cdr3_length: 14; j_call: TRBJ2-5; v_call: TRBV3-1; clone_size: many; cdr3_nt: TGTGCCAGCAGAGCTAGCGGGGGGGAAGAGACCCAGTACTTC; cdr3_aa: CASRASGGEETQYF
d_call: NA; cdr3_length: 12; j_call: TRBJ2-3; v_call: TRBV19; clone_size: few; cdr3_nt: TGTGCCAGTAGTATAGGATACGATACGCAGTATTTT; cdr3_aa: CASSIGYDTQYF
d_call: NA; cdr3_length: 13; j_call: TRBJ1-4; v_call: TRBV20-1; clone_size: many; cdr3_nt: TGCAGTGCACCCACAGGGAATGGCGAAAAACTGTTTTTT; cdr3_aa: CSAPTGNGEKLFF
d_call: TRBD2; cdr3_length: 14; j_call: TRBJ2-2; v_call: TRBV7-3; clone_size: few; cdr3_nt: TGTGCCACTAGCGGGGGGGCCGTACTCGGGGAGCTGTTTTTT; cdr3_aa: CATSGGAVLGELFF
d_call: NA; cdr3_length: 15; j_call: TRBJ1-1; v_call: TRBV15; clone_size: few; cdr3_nt: TGTGCCACCAGCAGAGATGCGGGGCGGAACACTGAAGCTTTCTTT; cdr3_aa: CATSRDAGRNTEAFF
d_call: TRBD1; cdr3_length: 17; j_call: TRBJ2-2; v_call: TRBV3-1; clone_size: many; cdr3_nt: TGTGCCAGCAGCCAACCAGAGACAGGGGTTGACACCGGGGAGCTGTTTTTT; cdr3_aa: CASSQPETGVDTGELFF
d_call: NA; cdr3_length: 15; j_call: TRBJ2-5; v_call: TRBV6-1; clone_size: NA; cdr3_nt: TGTGCCAGCTCCCGCGGCCACAACCGACTGGAGACCCAGTACTTC; cdr3_aa: CASSRGHNRLETQYF
d_call: NA; cdr3_length: 15; j_call: TRBJ1-4; v_call: TRBV20-1; clone_size: NA; cdr3_nt: TGCAGTGCTAGAGTATCGGGGAGATCAGGTGAAAAACTGTTTTTT; cdr3_aa: CSARVSGRSGEKLFF
d_call: NA; cdr3_length: 15; j_call: TRBJ1-2; v_call: TRBV9; clone_size: few; cdr3_nt: TGTGCCAGCAGCGTAGAGGGACAACTTAACTATGGCTACACCTTC; cdr3_aa: CASSVEGQLNYGYTF
d_call: NA; cdr3_length: 14; j_call: TRBJ1-1; v_call: TRBV15; clone_size: few; cdr3_nt: TGTGCCACCAGGGTGTGGGGCCAGGACACTGAAGCTTTCTTT; cdr3_aa: CATRVWGQDTEAFF
d_call: TRBD2; cdr3_length: 14; j_call: TRBJ2-3; v_call: TRBV6-1; clone_size: NA; cdr3_nt: TGTGCCAGCGGCCAGCGGGGACTCACAGATACGCAGTATTTT; cdr3_aa: CASGQRGLTDTQYF
d_call: TRBD1; cdr3_length: 13; j_call: TRBJ2-7; v_call: TRBV10-3; clone_size: few; cdr3_nt: TGTGCCATCAGTCGAGGACAGGGTGGCGAGCAGTACTTC; cdr3_aa: CAISRGQGGEQYF
d_call: NA; cdr3_length: 17; j_call: TRBJ1-2; v_call: TRBV3-1; clone_size: NA; cdr3_nt: TGTGCCAGCAGCCAAGCAGGCAGGGTACCCTCTGGCTATGGCTACACCTTC; cdr3_aa: CASSQAGRVPSGYGYTF
d_call: NA; cdr3_length: 15; j_call: TRBJ2-5; v_call: TRBV24-1; clone_size: few; cdr3_nt: TGTGCCACCAGTGACCCCGGACAGAGTGGGGAGACCCAGTACTTC; cdr3_aa: CATSDPGQSGETQYF
d_call: NA; cdr3_length: 12; j_call: TRBJ1-1; v_call: TRBV11-2; clone_size: many; cdr3_nt: TGTGCCAGCAGAATTTGGAGCACTGAAGCTTTCTTT; cdr3_aa: CASRIWSTEAFF
d_call: NA; cdr3_length: 10; j_call: TRBJ1-1; v_call: TRBV20-1; clone_size: NA; cdr3_nt: TGCAGTGCCCCGGGGGGCGAAGCTTTCTTT; cdr3_aa: CSAPGGEAFF
d_call: NA; cdr3_length: 12; j_call: TRBJ2-7; v_call: TRBV29-1; clone_size: NA; cdr3_nt: TGCAGCGTTGCCGCCGACTCCTACGAGCAGTACTTC; cdr3_aa: CSVAADSYEQYF
d_call: NA; cdr3_length: 15; j_call: TRBJ1-6; v_call: TRBV12-3/TRBV12-4; clone_size: NA; cdr3_nt: TGTGCCAGCAGTTTTCTAGGAAGGGGGTCTTCACCCCTCCACTTT; cdr3_aa: CASSFLGRGSSPLHF
d_call: TRBD2; cdr3_length: 16; j_call: TRBJ2-7; v_call: TRBV10-2; clone_size: NA; cdr3_nt: TGCGCCAGCAGTCCGACCGATGAGCGGGGGCTTTACGAGCAGTACTTC; cdr3_aa: CASSPTDERGLYEQYF
d_call: NA; cdr3_length: 18; j_call: TRBJ1-6; v_call: TRBV20-1; clone_size: many; cdr3_nt: TGCAGTGCTCCGGACGTAGGCTTTGCTACTGTGATTTCTCAGCCCCTCCACTTT; cdr3_aa: CSAPDVGFATVISQPLHF
d_call: NA; cdr3_length: 15; j_call: TRBJ1-5; v_call: TRBV15; clone_size: few; cdr3_nt: TGTGCCACCAGCAGAGATCGGGCAGAGAATCAGCCCCAGCATTTT; cdr3_aa: CATSRDRAENQPQHF
d_call: TRBD2; cdr3_length: 16; j_call: TRBJ2-1; v_call: TRBV12-3/TRBV12-4; clone_size: medium-sized; cdr3_nt: TGTGCCAGCATCCAACAGACTAGCGGGGGGAACAATGAGCAGTTCTTC; cdr3_aa: CASIQQTSGGNNEQFF
d_call: TRBD1; cdr3_length: 15; j_call: TRBJ2-5; v_call: TRBV24-1; clone_size: NA; cdr3_nt: TGTGCCACCAGTGACCCTGGACAGGGCGGTGAGACCCAGTACTTC; cdr3_aa: CATSDPGQGGETQYF
d_call: NA; cdr3_length: 14; j_call: TRBJ1-3; v_call: TRBV5-1; clone_size: NA; cdr3_nt: TGCGCCAGCAGCTTGGGTCGAAATGGAAACACCATATATTTT; cdr3_aa: CASSLGRNGNTIYF
d_call: NA; cdr3_length: 16; j_call: TRBJ2-7; v_call: TRBV5-1; clone_size: many; cdr3_nt: TGCGCCAGCAGCCCCATCACAAGACAGGAGAGCTACGAGCAGTACTTC; cdr3_aa: CASSPITRQESYEQYF
d_call: NA; cdr3_length: 12; j_call: TRBJ1-1; v_call: TRBV7-2; clone_size: few; cdr3_nt: TGTGCCAGCAGCGGAACCTACACTGAAGCTTTCTTT; cdr3_aa: CASSGTYTEAFF
d_call: TRBD2; cdr3_length: 14; j_call: TRBJ2-2; v_call: TRBV11-3; clone_size: many; cdr3_nt: TGTGCCAGCAGCTCGGGGGGTTGGACCGGGGAGCTGTTTTTT; cdr3_aa: CASSSGGWTGELFF
d_call: NA; cdr3_length: 15; j_call: TRBJ2-5; v_call: TRBV6-1; clone_size: NA; cdr3_nt: TGTGCCAGCAGTCGTTTGGTAGAACTACAAGAGACCCAGTACTTC; cdr3_aa: CASSRLVELQETQYF
d_call: TRBD1; cdr3_length: 15; j_call: TRBJ1-3; v_call: TRBV2; clone_size: many; cdr3_nt: TGTGCCAGCAGAGCTTCTGACAGGGTCGGAAACACCATATATTTT; cdr3_aa: CASRASDRVGNTIYF
d_call: NA; cdr3_length: 14; j_call: TRBJ1-5; v_call: TRBV2; clone_size: few; cdr3_nt: TGTGCCAGCAGTGAAGGTGAGGGGAGACAGCCCCAGCATTTT; cdr3_aa: CASSEGEGRQPQHF
d_call: NA; cdr3_length: 15; j_call: TRBJ2-3; v_call: TRBV3-1; clone_size: many; cdr3_nt: TGTGCCAGCAGCCAAGATCTGGACAGCACAGATACGCAGTATTTT; cdr3_aa: CASSQDLDSTDTQYF
d_call: NA; cdr3_length: 19; j_call: TRBJ2-2; v_call: TRBV12-3/TRBV12-4; clone_size: NA; cdr3_nt: TGTGCCAGCAGTTTAGGGTTCGGTGTCCTAGGCAGGGGCACCGGGGAGCTGTTTTTT; cdr3_aa: CASSLGFGVLGRGTGELFF